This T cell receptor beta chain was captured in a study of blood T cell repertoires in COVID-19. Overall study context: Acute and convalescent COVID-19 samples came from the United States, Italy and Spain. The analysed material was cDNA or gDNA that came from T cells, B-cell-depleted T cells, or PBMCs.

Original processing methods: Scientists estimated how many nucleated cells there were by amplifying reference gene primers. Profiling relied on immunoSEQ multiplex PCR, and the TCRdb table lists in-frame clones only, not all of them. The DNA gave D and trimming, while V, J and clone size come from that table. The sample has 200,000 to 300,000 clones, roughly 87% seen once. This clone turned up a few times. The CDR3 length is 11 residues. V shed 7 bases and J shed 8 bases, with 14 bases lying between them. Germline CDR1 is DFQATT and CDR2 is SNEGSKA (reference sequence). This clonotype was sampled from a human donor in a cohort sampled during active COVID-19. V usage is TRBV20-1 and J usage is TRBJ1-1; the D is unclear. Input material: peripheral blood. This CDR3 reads CSVGYYGEAFF. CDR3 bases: TGCAGTGTCGGATATTACGGGGAAGCTTTCTTT.